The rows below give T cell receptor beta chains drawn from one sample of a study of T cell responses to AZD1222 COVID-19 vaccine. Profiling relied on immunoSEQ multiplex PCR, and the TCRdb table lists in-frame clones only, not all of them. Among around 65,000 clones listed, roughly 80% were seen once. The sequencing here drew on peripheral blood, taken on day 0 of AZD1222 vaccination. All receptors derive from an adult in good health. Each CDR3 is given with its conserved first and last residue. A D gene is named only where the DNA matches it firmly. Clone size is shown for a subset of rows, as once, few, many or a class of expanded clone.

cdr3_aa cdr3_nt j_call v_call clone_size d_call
CAISEAGISYYGYTF TGTGCCATCAGTGAGGCAGGGATCTCCTACTATGGCTACACCTTC TRBJ1-2 TRBV10-3 - -
CASTATGTALWAYF TGTGCCAGCACCGCAACCGGGACAGCCCTTTGGGCGTACTTC TRBJ2-7 TRBV2 - TRBD1
CASSQDRRGLRNEQYF TGCGCCAGCAGCCAAGATCGCAGGGGGCTAAGGAACGAGCAGTACTTC TRBJ2-7 TRBV4-3 - TRBD1
CASSQGAGTSGEKLFF TGCGCCAGCAGCCAAGGGGCCGGGACAAGTGGTGAAAAACTGTTTTTT TRBJ1-4 TRBV4-3 - -
CATSDFTSGSTDTQYF TGTGCCACCAGTGATTTCACTAGCGGGAGCACAGATACGCAGTATTTT TRBJ2-3 TRBV24-1 - TRBD2
CASSPSVDSGNTIYF TGTGCCAGCAGCCCCAGCGTCGACTCTGGAAACACCATATATTTT TRBJ1-3 TRBV3-1/TRBV3-2 - -
CSARRGRAFF TGCAGTGCTAGAAGAGGGAGGGCTTTCTTT TRBJ1-1 TRBV20-1 - -
CASSSDGTANSPLHF TGTGCCAGTAGTAGCGACGGGACGGCTAATTCACCCCTCCACTTT TRBJ1-6 TRBV19 - -
CASSGRSYEQYF TGTGCCAGCAGTGGGCGGTCCTACGAGCAGTACTTC TRBJ2-7 TRBV2 - -
CASSTPGGGGRNYGYTF TGTGCCAGCAGCACCCCCGGGGGTGGGGGCCGTAACTATGGCTACACCTTC TRBJ1-2 TRBV11-2 - -
CASSRGTTTNEKLFF TGTGCCAGCAGCCGAGGGACAACAACTAATGAAAAACTGTTTTTT TRBJ1-4 TRBV6-5 few -
CASSPLGYEQYF TGTGCCAGCAGCCCTCTGGGGTACGAGCAGTACTTC TRBJ2-7 TRBV28 - -
CSVTLGTGGADTQYF TGCAGCGTTACCTTGGGGACAGGGGGCGCGGATACGCAGTATTTT TRBJ2-3 TRBV29-1 - TRBD1
CASSSETGLRYEQYF TGTGCCAGCAGTTCCGAGACAGGCCTTCGCTACGAGCAGTACTTC TRBJ2-7 TRBV7-6 - -
CASSRGNTDTQYF TGTGCCAGCAGCCGCGGTAACACAGATACGCAGTATTTT TRBJ2-3 TRBV7-6 - -
CASSHAGGYNEQFF TGTGCCAGCAGCCACGCAGGGGGCTACAATGAGCAGTTCTTC TRBJ2-1 TRBV14 - TRBD1
CASRLRRGDGEQFF TGTGCCAGCAGATTGCGACGGGGGGACGGTGAGCAGTTCTTC TRBJ2-1 TRBV6-5 - TRBD2
CASSQVAGPNEQFF TGCGCCAGCAGCCAAGTTGCAGGACCCAATGAGCAGTTCTTC TRBJ2-1 TRBV4-3 - -
CASSQRPSGNTGELFF TGCGCCAGCAGCCAACGACCTAGCGGAAACACCGGGGAGCTGTTTTTT TRBJ2-2 TRBV4-1 - TRBD2
CASSIQREAFF TGTGCCAGCAGTATTCAGCGTGAAGCTTTCTTT TRBJ1-1 TRBV12-3/TRBV12-4 - -